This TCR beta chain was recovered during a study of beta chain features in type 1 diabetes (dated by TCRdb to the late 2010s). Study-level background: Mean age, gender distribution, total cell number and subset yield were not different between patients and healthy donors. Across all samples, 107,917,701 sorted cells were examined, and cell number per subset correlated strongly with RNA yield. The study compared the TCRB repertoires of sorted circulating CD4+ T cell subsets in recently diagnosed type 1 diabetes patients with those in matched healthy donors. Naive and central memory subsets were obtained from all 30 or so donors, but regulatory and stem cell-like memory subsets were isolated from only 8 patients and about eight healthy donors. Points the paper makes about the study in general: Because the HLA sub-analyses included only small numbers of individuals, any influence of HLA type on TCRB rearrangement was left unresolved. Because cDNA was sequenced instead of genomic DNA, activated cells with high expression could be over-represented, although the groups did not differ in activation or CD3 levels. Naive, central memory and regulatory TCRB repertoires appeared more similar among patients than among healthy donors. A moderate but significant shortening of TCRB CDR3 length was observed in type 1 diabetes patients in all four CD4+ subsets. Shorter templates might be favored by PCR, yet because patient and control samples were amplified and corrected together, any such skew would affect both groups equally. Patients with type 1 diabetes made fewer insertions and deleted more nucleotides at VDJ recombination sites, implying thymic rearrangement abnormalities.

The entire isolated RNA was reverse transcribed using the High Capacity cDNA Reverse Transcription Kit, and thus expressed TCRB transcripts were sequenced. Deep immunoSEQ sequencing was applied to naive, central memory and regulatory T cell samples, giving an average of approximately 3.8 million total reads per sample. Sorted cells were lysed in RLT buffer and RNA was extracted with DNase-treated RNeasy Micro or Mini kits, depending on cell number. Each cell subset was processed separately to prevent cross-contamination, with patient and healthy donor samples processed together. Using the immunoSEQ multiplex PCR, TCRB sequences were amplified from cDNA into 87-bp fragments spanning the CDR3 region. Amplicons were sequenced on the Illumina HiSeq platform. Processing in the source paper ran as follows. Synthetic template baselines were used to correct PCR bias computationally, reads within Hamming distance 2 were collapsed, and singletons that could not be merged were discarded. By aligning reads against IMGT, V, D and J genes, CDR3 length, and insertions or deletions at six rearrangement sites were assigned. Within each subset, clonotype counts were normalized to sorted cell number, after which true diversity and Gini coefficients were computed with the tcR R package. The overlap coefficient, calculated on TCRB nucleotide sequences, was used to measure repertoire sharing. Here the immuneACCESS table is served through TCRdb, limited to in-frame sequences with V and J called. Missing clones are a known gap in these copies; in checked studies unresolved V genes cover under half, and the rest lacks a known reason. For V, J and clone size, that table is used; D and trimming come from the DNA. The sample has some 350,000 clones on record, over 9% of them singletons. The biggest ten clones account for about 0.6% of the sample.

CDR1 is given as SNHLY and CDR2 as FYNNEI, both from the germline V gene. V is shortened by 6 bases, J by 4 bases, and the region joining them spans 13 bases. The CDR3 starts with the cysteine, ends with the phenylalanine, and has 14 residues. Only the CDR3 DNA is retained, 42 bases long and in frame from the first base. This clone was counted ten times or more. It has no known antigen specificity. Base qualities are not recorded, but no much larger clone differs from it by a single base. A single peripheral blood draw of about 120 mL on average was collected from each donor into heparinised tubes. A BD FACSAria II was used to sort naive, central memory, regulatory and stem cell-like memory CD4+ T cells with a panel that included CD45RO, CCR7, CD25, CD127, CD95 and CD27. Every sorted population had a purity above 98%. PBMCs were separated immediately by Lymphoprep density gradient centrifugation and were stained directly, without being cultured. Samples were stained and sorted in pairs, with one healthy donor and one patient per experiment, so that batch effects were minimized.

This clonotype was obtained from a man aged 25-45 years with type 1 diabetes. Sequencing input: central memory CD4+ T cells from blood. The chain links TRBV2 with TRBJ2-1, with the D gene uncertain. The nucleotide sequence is TGTGCCAGCAGGGCTGTAGCTAGTTACAATGAGCAGTTCTTC. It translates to CASRAVASYNEQFF.